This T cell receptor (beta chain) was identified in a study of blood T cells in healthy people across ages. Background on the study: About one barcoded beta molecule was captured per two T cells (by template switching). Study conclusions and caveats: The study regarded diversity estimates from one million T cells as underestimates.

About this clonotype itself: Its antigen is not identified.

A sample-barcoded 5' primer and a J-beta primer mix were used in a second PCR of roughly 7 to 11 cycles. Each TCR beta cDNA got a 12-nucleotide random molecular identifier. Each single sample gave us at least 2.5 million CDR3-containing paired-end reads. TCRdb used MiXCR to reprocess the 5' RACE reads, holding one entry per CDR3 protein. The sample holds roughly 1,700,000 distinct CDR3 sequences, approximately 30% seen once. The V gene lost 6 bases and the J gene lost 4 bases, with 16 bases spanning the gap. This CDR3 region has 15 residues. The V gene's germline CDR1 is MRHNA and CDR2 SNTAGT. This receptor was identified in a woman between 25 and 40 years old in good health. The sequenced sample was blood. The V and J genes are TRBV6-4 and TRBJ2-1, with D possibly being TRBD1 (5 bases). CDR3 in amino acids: CASSFDRGPYNEQFF. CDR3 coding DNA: TGTGCCAGCAGCTTCGACAGAGGACCTTACAATGAGCAGTTCTTC.